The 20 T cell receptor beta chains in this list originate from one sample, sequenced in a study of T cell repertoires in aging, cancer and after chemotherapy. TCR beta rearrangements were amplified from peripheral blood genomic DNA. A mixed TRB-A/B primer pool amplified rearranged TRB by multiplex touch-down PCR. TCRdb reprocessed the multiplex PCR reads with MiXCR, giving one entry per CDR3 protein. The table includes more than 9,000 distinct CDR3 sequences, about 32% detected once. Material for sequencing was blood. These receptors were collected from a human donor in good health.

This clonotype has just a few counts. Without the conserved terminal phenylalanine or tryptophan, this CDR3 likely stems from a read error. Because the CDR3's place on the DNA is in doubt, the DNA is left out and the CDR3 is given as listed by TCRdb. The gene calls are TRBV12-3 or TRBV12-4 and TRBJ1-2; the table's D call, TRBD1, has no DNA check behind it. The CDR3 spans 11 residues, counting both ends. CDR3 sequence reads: CASQTGGGGMN.

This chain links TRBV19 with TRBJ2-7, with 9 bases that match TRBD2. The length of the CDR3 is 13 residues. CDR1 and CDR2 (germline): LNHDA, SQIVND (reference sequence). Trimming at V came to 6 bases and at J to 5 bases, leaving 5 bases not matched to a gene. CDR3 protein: CASSLLAGDEQYF. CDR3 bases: TGTGCCAGTAGCCTACTAGCGGGTGACGAGCAGTACTTC.

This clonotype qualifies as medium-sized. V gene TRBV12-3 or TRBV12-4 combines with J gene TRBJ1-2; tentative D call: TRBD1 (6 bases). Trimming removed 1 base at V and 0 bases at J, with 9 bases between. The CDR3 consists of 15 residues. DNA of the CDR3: TGTGCCAGCAGTTTAGGGACAGAGACTAACTATGGCTACACCTTC. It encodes CASSLGTETNYGYTF.

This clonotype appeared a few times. The CDR3 loop reads CASSPVAGNTIYF. CDR3 nucleotide sequence: TGTGCCAGTAGTCCGGTGGCTGGAAACACCATATATTTT. The chain has TRBV19 and TRBJ1-3, with D uncertain. V lost 5 bases to trimming and J lost 2 bases, with 7 bases between them. The germline V gene has CDR1 LNHDA and CDR2 SQIVND (reference sequence). This CDR3 is built from 13 residues.

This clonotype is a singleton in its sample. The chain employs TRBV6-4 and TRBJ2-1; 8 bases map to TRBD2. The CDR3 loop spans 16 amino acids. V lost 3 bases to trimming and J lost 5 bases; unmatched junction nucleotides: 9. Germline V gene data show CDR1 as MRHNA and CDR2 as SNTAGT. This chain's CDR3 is CASSEGVSGSHNEQFF. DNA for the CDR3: TGTGCCAGCAGTGAGGGTGTAAGCGGGAGTCACAATGAGCAGTTCTTC.

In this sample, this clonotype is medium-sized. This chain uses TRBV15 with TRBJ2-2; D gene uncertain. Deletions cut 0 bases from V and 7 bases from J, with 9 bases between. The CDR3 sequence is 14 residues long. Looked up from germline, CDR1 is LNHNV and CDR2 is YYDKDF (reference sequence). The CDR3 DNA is TGTGCCACCAGCAGAGATCTGAAGAACGGGGAGCTGTTTTTT. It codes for CATSRDLKNGELFF.

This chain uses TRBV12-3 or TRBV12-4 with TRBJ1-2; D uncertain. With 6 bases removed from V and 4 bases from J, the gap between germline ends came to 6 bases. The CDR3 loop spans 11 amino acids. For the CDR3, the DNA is TGTGCCAGCAGCCTCGGCTATGGCTACACCTTC. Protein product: CASSLGYGYTF.

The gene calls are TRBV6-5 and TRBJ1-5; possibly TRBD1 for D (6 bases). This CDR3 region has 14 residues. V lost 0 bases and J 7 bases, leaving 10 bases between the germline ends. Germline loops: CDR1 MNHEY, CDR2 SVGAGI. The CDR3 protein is CASSYSQGGQPQHF. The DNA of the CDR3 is TGTGCCAGCAGTTACTCACAGGGCGGGCAGCCCCAGCATTTT.

The CDR3 is CATSGQGIGEQYF. The CDR3, as DNA: TGTGCCACCTCCGGACAGGGAATTGGGGAGCAGTACTTC. The chain joins TRBV27 to TRBJ2-7; 8 nucleotides match TRBD1. The trim removed 10 bases at V and 7 bases at J, leaving 12 bases unmatched. The germline V gene encodes CDR1 MNHEY and CDR2 SMNVEV (reference sequence). The CDR3 length is 13 residues.

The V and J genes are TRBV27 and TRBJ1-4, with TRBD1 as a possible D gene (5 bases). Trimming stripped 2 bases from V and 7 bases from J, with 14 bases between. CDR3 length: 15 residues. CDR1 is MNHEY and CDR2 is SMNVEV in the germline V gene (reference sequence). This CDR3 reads CASSLIGGRGEKLFF. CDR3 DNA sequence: TGTGCCAGCAGTTTAATCGGGGGACGGGGTGAAAAACTGTTTTTT. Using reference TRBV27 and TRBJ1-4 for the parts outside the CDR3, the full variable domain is EAQVTQNPRYLITVTGKKLTVTCSQNMNHEYMSWYRQDPGLGLRQIYYSMNVEVTDKGDVPEGYKVSRKEKRNFPLILESPSPNQTSLYFCASSLIGGRGEKLFFGSGTQLSVL.

CDR3 sequence: CASSPTGTSGGKNIQYF. The CDR3 region has the DNA TGTGCCAGCTCACCAACGGGGACTAGCGGGGGGAAAAACATTCAGTACTTC. The chain uses TRBV18 and TRBJ2-4; 15 nucleotides agree with TRBD2. Germline V CDR1 and CDR2: KGHSH, LQKENI. J was trimmed by 4 bases and V by 2 bases; bases with no gene match: 3. CDR3 size: 17 residues. The whole variable domain, filled in from reference TRBV18 and TRBJ2-4, reads NAGVMQNPRHLVRRRGQEARLRCSPMKGHSHVYWYRQLPEEGLKFMVYLQKENIIDESGMPKERFSAEFPKEGPSILRIQQVVRGDSAAYFCASSPTGTSGGKNIQYFGAGTRLSVL.

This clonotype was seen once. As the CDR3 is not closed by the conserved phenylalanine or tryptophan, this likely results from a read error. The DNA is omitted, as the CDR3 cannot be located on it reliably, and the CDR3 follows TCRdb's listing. The CDR3 protein is CASSHSWV. J is TRBJ2-2 and V is TRBV6-9. The CDR3 length equals 8 residues, ends included. The germline V gene has CDR1 MNHGY and CDR2 SVAAGI.

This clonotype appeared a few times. CDR3 in amino acids: CASSANNYGYTF. In nucleotides, the CDR3 is TGTGCCAGCAGCGCAAATAACTATGGCTACACCTTC. J is TRBJ1-2 and V is TRBV6-5, with D hard to call. Trimming removed 6 bases at V and 1 base at J, with 6 bases between. Per germline, CDR1 MNHEY and CDR2 SVGAGI. The CDR3 has 12 residues.

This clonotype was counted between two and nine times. CDR3 sequence (DNA): TGTGCCAGTAGTAGTTTTGAAGCGGGGAACTCCTACAATGAGCAGTTCTTC. Residues: CASSSFEAGNSYNEQFF. The chain employs TRBV19 and TRBJ2-1; 7 bases match TRBD2. J gave up 0 bases and V 4 bases, and 9 bases lay outside the gene matches. Germline assignment: CDR1 LNHDA and CDR2 SQIVND (reference sequence). CDR3 length: 17 residues.

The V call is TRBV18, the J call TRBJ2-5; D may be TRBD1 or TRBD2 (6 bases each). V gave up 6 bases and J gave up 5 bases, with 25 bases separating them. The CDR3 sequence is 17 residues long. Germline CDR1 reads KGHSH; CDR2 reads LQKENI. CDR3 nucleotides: TGTGCCAGCTCCCCCCACCGTTATCCGGGGGCGAGGGAGACCCAGTACTTC. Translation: CASSPHRYPGARETQYF.

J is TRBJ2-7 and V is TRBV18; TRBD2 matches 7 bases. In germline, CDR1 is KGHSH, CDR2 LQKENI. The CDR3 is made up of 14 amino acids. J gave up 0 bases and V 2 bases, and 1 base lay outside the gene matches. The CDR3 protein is CASSPASGSYEQYF. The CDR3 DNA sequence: TGTGCCAGCTCACCAGCTAGCGGCTCCTACGAGCAGTACTTC.

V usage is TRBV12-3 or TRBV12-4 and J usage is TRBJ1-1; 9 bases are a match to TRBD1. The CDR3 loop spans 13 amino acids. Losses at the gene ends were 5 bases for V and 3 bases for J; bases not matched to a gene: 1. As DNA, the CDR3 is TGTGCCAGCAGTAGGGACAGGGACACTGAAGCTTTCTTT. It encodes CASSRDRDTEAFF.

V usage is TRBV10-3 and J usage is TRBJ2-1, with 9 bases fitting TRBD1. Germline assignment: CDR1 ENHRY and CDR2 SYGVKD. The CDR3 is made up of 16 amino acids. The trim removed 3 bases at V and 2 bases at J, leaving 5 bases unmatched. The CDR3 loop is CAISDPGQGTYNEQFF. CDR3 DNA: TGTGCCATCAGTGATCCCGGACAGGGGACCTACAATGAGCAGTTCTTC.

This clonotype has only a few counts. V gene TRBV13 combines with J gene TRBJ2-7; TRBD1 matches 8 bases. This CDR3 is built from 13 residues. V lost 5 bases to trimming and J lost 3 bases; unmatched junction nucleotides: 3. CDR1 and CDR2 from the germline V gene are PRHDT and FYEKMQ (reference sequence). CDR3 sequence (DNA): TGTGCCAGCAGCCAAGGACAGGGCTACGAGCAGTACTTC. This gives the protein CASSQGQGYEQYF.

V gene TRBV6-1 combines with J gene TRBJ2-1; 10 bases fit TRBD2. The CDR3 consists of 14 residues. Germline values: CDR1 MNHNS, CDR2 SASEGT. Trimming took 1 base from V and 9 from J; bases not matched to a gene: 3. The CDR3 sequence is CASSEGGTSVEQFF. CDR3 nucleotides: TGTGCCAGCAGTGAAGGTGGGACTAGCGTTGAGCAGTTCTTC.